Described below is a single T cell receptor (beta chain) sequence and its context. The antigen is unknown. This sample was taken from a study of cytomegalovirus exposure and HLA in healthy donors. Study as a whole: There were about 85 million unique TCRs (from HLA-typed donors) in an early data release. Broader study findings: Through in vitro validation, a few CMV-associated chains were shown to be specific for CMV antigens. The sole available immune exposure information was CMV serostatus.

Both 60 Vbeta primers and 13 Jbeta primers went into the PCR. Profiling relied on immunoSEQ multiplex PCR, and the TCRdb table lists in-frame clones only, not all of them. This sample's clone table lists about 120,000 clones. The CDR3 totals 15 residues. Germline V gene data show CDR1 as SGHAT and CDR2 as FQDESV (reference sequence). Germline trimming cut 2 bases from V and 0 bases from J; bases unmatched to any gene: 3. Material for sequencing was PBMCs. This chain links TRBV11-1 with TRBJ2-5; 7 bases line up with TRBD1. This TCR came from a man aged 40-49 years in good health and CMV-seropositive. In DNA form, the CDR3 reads TGTGCCAGCAGCTTATCGGACAGGTACCAAGAGACCCAGTACTTC. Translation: CASSLSDRYQETQYF.